This TCR beta chain was identified during a study of beta chain features in type 1 diabetes. The study's findings and limits: Sampled from patients, naive, central memory and Treg TCRB repertoires appeared more similar than those sampled from healthy donors. Type 1 diabetes patients had moderately but significantly shorter TCRB CDR3s in all four CD4+ subsets. Type 1 diabetes patients had VDJ junctions that carried fewer insertions and more deletions.

Isolated RNA was reverse transcribed in full, so expressed TCRB transcripts were sequenced. Data came from immunoSEQ multiplex PCR; TCRdb stores just in-frame clones and leaves some out. The sample carries a few hundred thousand clones, about 10% recorded once. The CDR3 sequence is 11 residues long. Researchers reported sorting CD4+ naive, central memory, regulatory and stem cell-like memory cells via CD45RO/CCR7/CD25/CD127/CD95/CD27. Purity of each sorted population was above 95%. This clone was counted only a few times. Its antigen remains unidentified. This receptor was taken from a man under 40 with type 1 diabetes. Sequencing used central memory CD4+ T cells from blood. This chain uses TRBV1 with TRBJ2-2. TRBV1 is tagged as a pseudogene. The DNA of the CDR3 is TGCACCAGCAGCGGTACCGGGGAGCTGTTTTTT. Residues: CTSSGTGELFF.